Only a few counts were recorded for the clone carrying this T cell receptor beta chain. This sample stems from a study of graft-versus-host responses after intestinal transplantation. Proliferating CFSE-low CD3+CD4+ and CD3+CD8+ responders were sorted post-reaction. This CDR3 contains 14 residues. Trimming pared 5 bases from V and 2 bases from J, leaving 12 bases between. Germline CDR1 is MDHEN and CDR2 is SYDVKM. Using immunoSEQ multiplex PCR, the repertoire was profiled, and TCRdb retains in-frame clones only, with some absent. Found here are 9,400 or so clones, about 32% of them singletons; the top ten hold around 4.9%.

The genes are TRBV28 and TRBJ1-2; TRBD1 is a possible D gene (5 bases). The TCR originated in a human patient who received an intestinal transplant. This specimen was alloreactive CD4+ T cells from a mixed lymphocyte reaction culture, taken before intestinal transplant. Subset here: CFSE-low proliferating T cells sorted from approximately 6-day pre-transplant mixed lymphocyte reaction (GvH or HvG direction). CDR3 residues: CASSPPGWNYGYTF. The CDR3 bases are TGTGCCAGCAGTCCCCCAGGGTGGAACTATGGCTACACCTTC.